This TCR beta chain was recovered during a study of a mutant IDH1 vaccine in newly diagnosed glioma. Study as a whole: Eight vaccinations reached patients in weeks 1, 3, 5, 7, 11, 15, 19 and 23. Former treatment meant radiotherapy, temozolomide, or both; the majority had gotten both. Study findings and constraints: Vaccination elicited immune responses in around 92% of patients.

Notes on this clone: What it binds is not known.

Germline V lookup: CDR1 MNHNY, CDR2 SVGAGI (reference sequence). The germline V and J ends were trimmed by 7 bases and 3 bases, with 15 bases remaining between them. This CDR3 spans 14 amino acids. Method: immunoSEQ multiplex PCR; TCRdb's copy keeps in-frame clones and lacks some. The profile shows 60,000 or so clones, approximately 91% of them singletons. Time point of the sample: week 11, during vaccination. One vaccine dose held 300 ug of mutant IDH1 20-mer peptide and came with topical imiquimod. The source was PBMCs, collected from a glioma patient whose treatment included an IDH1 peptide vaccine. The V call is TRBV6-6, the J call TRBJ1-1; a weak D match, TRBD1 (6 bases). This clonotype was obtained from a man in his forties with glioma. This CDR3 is CASNEAGADTEAFF. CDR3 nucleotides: TGTGCCAGCAACGAGGCAGGGGCGGACACTGAAGCTTTCTTT.